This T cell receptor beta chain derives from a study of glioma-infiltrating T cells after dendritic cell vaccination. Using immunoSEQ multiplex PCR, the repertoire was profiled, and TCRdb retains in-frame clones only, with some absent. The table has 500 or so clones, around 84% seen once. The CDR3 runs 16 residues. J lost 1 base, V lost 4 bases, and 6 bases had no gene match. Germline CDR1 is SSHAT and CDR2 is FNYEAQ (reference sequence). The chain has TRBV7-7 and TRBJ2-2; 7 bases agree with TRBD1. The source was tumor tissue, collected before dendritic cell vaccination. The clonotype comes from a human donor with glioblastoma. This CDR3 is CASSSAPGGNTGELFF. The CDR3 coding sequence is TGTGCCAGCAGCTCCGCCCCAGGGGGGAACACCGGGGAGCTGTTTTTT.